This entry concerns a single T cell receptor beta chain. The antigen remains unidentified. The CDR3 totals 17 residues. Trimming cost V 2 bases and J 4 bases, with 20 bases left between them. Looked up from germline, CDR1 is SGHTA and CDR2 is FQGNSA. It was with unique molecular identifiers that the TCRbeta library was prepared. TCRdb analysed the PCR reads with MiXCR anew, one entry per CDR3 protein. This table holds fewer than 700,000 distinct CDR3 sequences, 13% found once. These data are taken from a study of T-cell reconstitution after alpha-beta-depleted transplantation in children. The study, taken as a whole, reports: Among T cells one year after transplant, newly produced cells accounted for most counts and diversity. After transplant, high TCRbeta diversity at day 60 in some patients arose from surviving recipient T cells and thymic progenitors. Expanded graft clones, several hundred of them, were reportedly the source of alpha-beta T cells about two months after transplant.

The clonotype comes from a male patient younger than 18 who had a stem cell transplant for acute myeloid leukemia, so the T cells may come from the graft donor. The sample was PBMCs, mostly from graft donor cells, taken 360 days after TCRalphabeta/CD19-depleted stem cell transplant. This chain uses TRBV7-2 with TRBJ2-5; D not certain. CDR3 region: CASSLFGFSGLGETQYF. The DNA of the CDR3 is TGTGCCAGCAGCTTATTCGGGTTCAGTGGTTTGGGAGAGACCCAGTACTTC.